The T cell receptor beta chain under discussion was sequenced for a study of T cells in Graves' hyperthyroidism and ophthalmopathy (dated by TCRdb to about 2019). Describing the broader study: Peripheral blood samples were taken at the time of initial diagnosis, prior to any treatment. To identify TCR V-J signatures that set the groups apart, the researchers used a discovery cohort of more than 95 patients, made up of 43 with Graves' ophthalmopathy and 57 with stable Graves' hyperthyroidism. Prospective prediction of ophthalmopathy was tested in an independent validation cohort of 18 to 20 hyperthyroidism patients and some 17 patients who later progressed to ophthalmopathy. For training and testing, the 95 to 100 patients in the discovery cohort were randomly divided in a 7:3 ratio. Thyroid tissue and blood T-cell repertoires from over 5 Graves' hyperthyroidism patients were also compared in the study. After blood sampling, hyperthyroidism patients were treated with methimazole at a starting dose of 30 mg daily, and ophthalmopathy patients were treated with high-dose intravenous methylprednisolone. The paper describes TCR Vbeta CDR3 sequencing of 120 to 150 peripheral blood samples, made up of roughly 40 ophthalmopathy patients, around 73 hyperthyroidism patients and 17 progressor patients.

At the junction V is shortened by 6 bases and J by 4 bases; bases outside the gene matches: 5. CDR1 MDHEN and CDR2 SYDVKM were looked up in the germline V gene. The CDR3 covers 14 residues, taking in both the cysteine and the phenylalanine. Only the CDR3 part of the read is kept: 42 bases, read in frame from the first base. The full study reports these points: A 13 V-J signature model separated ophthalmopathy from stable hyperthyroidism, with around 88% sensitivity and about 81% specificity in cross-validation and 80%/75% in testing. In validation, the model predicted progression to ophthalmopathy a median of around 6.5 months before onset, with roughly 71% sensitivity and 72.22% specificity. No statistical method was used to set the sample size in advance, and investigators knew the group allocation. Blood samples also contained most of the expanded thyroid clonotypes (frequency above 0.001), which suggests that blood repertoires may reflect thyroid immune responses.

The TCR beta CDR3 regions were amplified from RNA transcripts. For the first round of RT-PCR on the TCR CDR3, the HTBI primer set was used together with the Qiagen OneStep RT-PCR kit. Libraries were constructed in a second round of multiplex PCR, after which size selection and purification were carried out. Paired-end sequencing of the libraries was performed with 100 bp reads on an Illumina HiSeq2000. As for the original processing: SOAPnuke was used to process the raw data, removing reads that contained adapters or uncalled bases, had a mean Phred below 15, or lacked an exact match to the constant primer or identifier. COPE v1.2.5 was used to merge high-quality paired reads, and clonotypes were defined as unique nucleotide sequences. MiTCR v1.1 was used to align clonotypes to the IMGT TRBV, TRBD and TRBJ reference segments. The analysis was restricted to V-J combinations with a frequency above 0.0001, which together covered 99% to 99.2% of the repertoires. The TCS score was defined as F50 (clonal expansion) divided by E x V (chaos), with BLOSUM62-based TCRdist calculated between CDR3 peptides within each V-J. Welch's t-statistics and random forest reduced several hundred V-J features to roughly 13, which were used in a naive Bayes classifier (R e1071). TCRdb itself trimmed the public reads at Q25 with fastp, ran MiXCR and retained productive beta chains. Entries that share a CDR3 protein sequence are merged under the most common genes and DNA. TCRdb assigned the V and J calls; the authors' analysis was not used. In this sample the table shows more than 550,000 distinct CDR3 sequences, approximately 15% of which occur a single time. Together, the top ten hold roughly a sixth of the sample.

Stable Graves' hyperthyroidism was defined as the absence of progression to ophthalmopathy over 18 months of follow-up. Hyperthyroidism patients were newly diagnosed, with disease duration under 2 months, and aged 18 to 65 years. Patients with uncontrolled infections, other autoimmune diseases, pregnancy or lactation were excluded. Diagnoses relied on clinical symptoms, serum thyroxine and TRAb, thyroid ultrasound and orbital computed tomography. Ficoll-Paque density gradient centrifugation was used to isolate PBMCs from 10 ml of fresh peripheral blood. Trizol reagent was used to extract total RNA, and RNA quality was then checked on an Agilent 2100 Bioanalyzer. Remarks on this clonotype: Its antigen has not been determined. The sample holds no much larger clone one base away, and base qualities are not on file.

The rearrangement combines TRBV28 with TRBJ1-4, with 7 bases aligning to TRBD1. The TCR was taken from a man aged 50-60 years with Graves' hyperthyroidism. The specimen was blood. In nucleotide form, the sequence is TGTGCCAGCAGCACAGGGGTCCTTAATGAAAAACTGTTTTTT. Protein translation: CASSTGVLNEKLFF.